This T cell receptor beta chain was obtained from a study of shared clonotypes between healthy human individuals. Points from the study as a whole: Investigators expected sequencing depth to affect clonotype sharing among donors.

The CDR3 has 14 residues. The ends were cut back, 3 bases at V and 8 bases at J, with 16 bases in the middle. From germline, CDR1 is KGHSH and CDR2 LQKENI. Naive CD8 populations comprised CD45RO-negative cells positively selected for CCR7, excluding terminally differentiated effector memory CD45RA+ cells. On this clone: Its cognate antigen is unknown.

Sequenced by immunoSEQ multiplex PCR; TCRdb stores in-frame clones only, minus some. The sample lists almost 700,000 clones, roughly nine tenths occurring once. Sample: naive CD8+ T cells sorted from blood. The receptor comes from a man aged 25-45 years in good health. The V call is TRBV18, the J call TRBJ1-1, with D uncertain. The CDR3 loop reads CASSPYTKGLEAFF. DNA of the CDR3: TGTGCCAGCTCACCCTATACGAAAGGGTTAGAAGCTTTCTTT.